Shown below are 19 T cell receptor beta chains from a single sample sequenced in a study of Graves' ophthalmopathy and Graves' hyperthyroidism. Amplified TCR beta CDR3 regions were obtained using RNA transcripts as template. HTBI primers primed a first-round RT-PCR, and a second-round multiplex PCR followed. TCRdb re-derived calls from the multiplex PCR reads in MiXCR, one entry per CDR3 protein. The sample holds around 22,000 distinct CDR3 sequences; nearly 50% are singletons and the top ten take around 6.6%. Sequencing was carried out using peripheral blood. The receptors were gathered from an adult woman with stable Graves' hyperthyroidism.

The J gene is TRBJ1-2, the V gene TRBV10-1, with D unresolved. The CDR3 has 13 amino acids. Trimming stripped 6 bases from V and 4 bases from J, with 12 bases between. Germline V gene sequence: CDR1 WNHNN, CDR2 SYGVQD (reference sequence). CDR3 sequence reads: CASSPFGGYGYTF. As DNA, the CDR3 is TGCGCCAGCAGCCCATTTGGAGGCTATGGCTACACCTTC.

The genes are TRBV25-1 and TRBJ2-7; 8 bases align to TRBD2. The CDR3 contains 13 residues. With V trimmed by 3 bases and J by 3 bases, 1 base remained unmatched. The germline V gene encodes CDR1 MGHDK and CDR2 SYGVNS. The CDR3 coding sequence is TGTGCCAGCAGTGATACTAGCGGCTACGAGCAGTACTTC. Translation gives CASSDTSGYEQYF.

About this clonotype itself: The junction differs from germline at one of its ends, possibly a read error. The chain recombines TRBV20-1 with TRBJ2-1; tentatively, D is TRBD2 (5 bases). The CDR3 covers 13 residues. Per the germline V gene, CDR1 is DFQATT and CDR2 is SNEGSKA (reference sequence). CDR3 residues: CSKPAEAPNEQFF. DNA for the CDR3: TGTAGCAAACCAGCGGAGGCCCCCAATGAGCAGTTCTTC.

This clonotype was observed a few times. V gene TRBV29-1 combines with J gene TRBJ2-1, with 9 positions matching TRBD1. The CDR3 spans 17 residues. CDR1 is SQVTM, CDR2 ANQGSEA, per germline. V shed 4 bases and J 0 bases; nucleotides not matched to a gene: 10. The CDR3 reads CSVGWGQGPSSYNEQFF. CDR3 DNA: TGCAGCGTTGGGTGGGGACAGGGACCAAGCTCCTACAATGAGCAGTTCTTC.

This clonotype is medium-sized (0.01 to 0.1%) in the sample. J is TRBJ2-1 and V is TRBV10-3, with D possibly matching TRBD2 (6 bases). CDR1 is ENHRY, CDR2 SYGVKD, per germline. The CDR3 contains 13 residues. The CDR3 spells CALRGTDYNEQFF. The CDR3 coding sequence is TGTGCTCTCCGGGGGACGGACTACAATGAGCAGTTCTTC.

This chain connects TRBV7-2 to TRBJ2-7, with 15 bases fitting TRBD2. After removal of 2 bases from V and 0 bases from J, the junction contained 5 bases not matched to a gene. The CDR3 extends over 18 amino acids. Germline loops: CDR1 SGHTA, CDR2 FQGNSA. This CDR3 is CASSLRRTSGRGSYEQYF. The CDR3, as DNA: TGTGCCAGCAGCTTAAGACGGACTAGCGGGAGGGGCTCCTACGAGCAGTACTTC.

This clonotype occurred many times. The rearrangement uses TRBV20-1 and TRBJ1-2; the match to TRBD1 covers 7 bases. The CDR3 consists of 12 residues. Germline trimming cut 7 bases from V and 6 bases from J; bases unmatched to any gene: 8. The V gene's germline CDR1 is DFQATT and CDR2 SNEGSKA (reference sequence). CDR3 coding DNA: TGCAGTGTTTGGAAAACAGGGGATGGCTACACCTTC. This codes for CSVWKTGDGYTF.

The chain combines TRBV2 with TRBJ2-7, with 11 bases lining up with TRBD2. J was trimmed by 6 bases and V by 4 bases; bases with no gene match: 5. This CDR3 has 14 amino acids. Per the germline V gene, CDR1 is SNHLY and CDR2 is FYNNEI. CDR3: CASSGSGRASEQYF. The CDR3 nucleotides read TGTGCCAGCAGTGGTAGCGGGAGGGCCTCCGAGCAGTACTTC.

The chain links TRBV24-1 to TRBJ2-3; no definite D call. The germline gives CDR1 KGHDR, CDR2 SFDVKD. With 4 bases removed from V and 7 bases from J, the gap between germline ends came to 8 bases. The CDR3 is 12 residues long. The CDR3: CATSDSAYTQYF. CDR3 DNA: TGTGCCACCAGTGACTCGGCCTATACGCAGTATTTT.

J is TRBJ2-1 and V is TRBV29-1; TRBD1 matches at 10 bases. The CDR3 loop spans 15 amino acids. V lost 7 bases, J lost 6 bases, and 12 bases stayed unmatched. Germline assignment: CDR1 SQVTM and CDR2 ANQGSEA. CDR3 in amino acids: CSARQGAHLGNEQFF. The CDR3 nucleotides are TGCAGCGCCCGACAGGGGGCGCATCTTGGCAATGAGCAGTTCTTC.

DNA of the CDR3: TGTGCCAGCAGCGATACAGGGAGTGGGGAGCTGTTTTTT. Amino acid sequence: CASSDTGSGELFF. The gene calls are TRBV2 and TRBJ2-2; the D gene is possibly TRBD1 (6 bases). The CDR3 loop spans 13 amino acids. The germline V gene has CDR1 SNHLY and CDR2 FYNNEI. The V and J ends lost 6 bases and 8 bases respectively, with 13 bases between them.

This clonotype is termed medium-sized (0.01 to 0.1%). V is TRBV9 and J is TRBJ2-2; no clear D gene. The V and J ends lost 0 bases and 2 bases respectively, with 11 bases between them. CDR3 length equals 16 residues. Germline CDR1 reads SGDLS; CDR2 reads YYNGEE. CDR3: CASSVVGHSNTGELFF. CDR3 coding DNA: TGTGCCAGCAGCGTAGTTGGTCACAGTAACACCGGGGAGCTGTTTTTT. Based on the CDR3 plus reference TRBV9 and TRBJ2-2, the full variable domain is DSGVTQTPKHLITATGQRVTLRCSPRSGDLSVYWYQQSLDQGLQFLIQYYNGEERAKGNILERFSAQQFPDLHSELNLSSLELGDSALYFCASSVVGHSNTGELFFGEGSRLTVL.

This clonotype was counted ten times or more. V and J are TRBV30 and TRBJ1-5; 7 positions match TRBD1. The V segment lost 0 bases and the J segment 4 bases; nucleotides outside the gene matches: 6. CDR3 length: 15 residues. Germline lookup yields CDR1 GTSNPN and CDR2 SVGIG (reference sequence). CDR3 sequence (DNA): TGTGCCTGGAGTGTGCCGACAGGGAGGAATCAGCCCCAGCATTTT. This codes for CAWSVPTGRNQPQHF.

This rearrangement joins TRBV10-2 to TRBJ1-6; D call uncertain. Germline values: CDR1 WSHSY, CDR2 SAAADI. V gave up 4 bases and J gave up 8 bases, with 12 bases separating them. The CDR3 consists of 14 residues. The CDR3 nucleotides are TGCGCCAGCAGTGCCCTTGGTCTCGATTCACCCCTCCACTTT. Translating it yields CASSALGLDSPLHF.

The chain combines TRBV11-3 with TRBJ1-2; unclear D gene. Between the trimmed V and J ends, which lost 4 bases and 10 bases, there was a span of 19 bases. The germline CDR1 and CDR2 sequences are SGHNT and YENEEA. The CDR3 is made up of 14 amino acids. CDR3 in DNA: TGTGCCAGCAGCTCCGATGTGGGGAGCTACGTCTACACCTTC. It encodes CASSSDVGSYVYTF.

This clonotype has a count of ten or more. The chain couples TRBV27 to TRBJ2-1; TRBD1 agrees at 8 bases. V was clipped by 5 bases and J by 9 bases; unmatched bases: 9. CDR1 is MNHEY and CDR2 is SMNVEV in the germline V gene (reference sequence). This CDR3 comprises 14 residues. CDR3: CASSPFDRGIEQFF. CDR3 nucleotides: TGTGCCAGCAGTCCGTTTGACAGGGGTATTGAGCAGTTCTTC.

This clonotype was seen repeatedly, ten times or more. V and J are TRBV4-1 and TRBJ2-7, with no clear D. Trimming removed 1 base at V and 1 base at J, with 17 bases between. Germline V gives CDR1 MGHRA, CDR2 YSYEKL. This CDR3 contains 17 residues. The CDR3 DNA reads TGCGCCAGCAGCCAAGTACCTACAGAATTTAAATCCTACGAGCAGTACTTC. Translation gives CASSQVPTEFKSYEQYF.

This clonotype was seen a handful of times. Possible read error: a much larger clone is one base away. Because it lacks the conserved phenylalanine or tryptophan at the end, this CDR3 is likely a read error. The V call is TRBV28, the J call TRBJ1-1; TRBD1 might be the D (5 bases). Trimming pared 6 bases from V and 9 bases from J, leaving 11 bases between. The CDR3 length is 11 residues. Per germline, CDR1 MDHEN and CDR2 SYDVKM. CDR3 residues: CASRVGQKAFS. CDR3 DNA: TGTGCCAGCAGGGTGGGGCAGAAAGCTTTCTCT.

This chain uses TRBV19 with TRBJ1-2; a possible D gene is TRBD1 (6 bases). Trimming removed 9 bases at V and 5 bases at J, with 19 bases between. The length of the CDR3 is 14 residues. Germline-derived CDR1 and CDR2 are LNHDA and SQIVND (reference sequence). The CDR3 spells CASSLQGILYGYTF. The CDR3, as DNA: TGTGCCAGCTCCCTCCAGGGGATTTTATATGGCTACACCTTC.